The clone carrying this TCR beta chain occurred many times. The sample belongs to a study of regulatory T cells in long-lasting Graves disease. Study details: Antithyroid drug exposure in newly diagnosed Graves' patients had lasted under 3 months.

Arm-PCR of CDR3 regions with iRepertoire HTBI primers generated TCR beta libraries. TCRdb reanalysed the multiplex PCR reads using MiXCR and keeps one entry per CDR3 protein. The top ten hold 20% to 25% of the sample, which has about 350,000 distinct CDR3 sequences, roughly 16% seen once. V shed 2 bases, J shed 4 bases, and the junction held 7 bases outside the gene matches. The CDR3 has 16 amino acids. Stated time point: newly diagnosed GD, antithyroid drugs for less than 3 months. After RNA was extracted from PBMCs, the TCR library was made from it. The sample was also reused in another study, on T cells in Graves' hyperthyroidism and ophthalmopathy.

The receptor's source is a woman between 18 and 30 years old with Graves disease. J is TRBJ2-7 and V is TRBV12-3 or TRBV12-4; 11 positions match TRBD2. The sequences come from peripheral blood mononuclear cells (PBMCs), collected at new diagnosis, from a patient treated with antithyroid drugs. Here the CDR3 reads CASSLSPTSGGYEQYF. The CDR3 bases are TGTGCCAGCAGTTTATCGCCCACTAGCGGGGGTTACGAGCAGTACTTC.